This entry concerns a single T cell receptor beta chain. This clone was observed a handful of times. No antigen is known for it. For this receptor, the gene names and germline sequences are taken from the mouse. The sequence runs out 4 residues before the end of the CDR3; the remainder is reconstructed from the germline J gene. This sample stems from a study of CD8+ T cells in alopecia areata (dated by TCRdb to the late 2010s). In the study overall: Female C3H/HeJ recipients, about 7-10 weeks old, were grafted with skin from C3H/HeJ donors with spontaneous alopecia (about 6-13 months old). In both human patients and the C3H/HeJ mouse model, the study applied high-throughput TCRbeta sequencing to look at T cell clonal expansion in alopecia areata. RNA came from the PAXgene miRNA kit for fixed scalp, the miRNeasy kit for PBMCs, and the RNeasy kit for mouse skin. Clonality in the scalp was compared among normal scalp (n=4), patchy alopecia areata scalp (n=8), and alopecia totalis/universalis scalp (n=8). TCRbeta CDR3 regions were amplified by immunoSEQ multiplex PCR using 35 Vbeta forward and 13 Jbeta reverse primers. Scalp tissue and sorted CD4+ and CD8+ peripheral blood T cells from patchy and totalis/universalis alopecia areata patients and from healthy controls were covered by human TCRbeta sequencing. The investigation overall reported the following: Shared TCR sequences between patients were less evident than in mice, which may be partly attributable to HLA diversity in the patient population. Resident alphabeta T cells in normal human skin are also sequenced, complicating scalp TCR repertoire analysis, unlike mouse skin dominated by gammadelta T cells. Lesional scalp, especially in alopecia totalis/universalis, showed higher clonality and more expanded CD8+ clones than normal scalp, suggesting antigenic drive.

Based on the germline V gene, the CDR1 and CDR2 sequences are NSHNY and SYGAGN. The CDR3 goes from the cysteine to the phenylalanine over 15 residues. Of the CDR3's DNA, 33 bases were read; they are in frame from base 1. Receptor libraries were prepared by the immunoSEQ multiplex PCR assay. RNA was extracted from all samples and reverse transcribed into cDNA as template for TCR sequencing. First-strand cDNA was synthesized using SuperScript III with a 2:1 mix of oligo-dT and random hexamers. A synthetic immune receptor repertoire was used to measure amplification bias, and any remaining bias was corrected computationally. Sequencing of the libraries was done on Illumina HiSeq using 60 bp reads that spanned the CDR3 and were read from J toward V. The authors processed their data as follows. After raw reads were preprocessed to remove errors, the CDR3 was defined following IMGT conventions as running from the conserved cysteine to phenylalanine. To get clonality, Shannon entropy was normalized by log2 of the number of productive unique TCRs and the result was subtracted from 1. Whether scalp clones were CD4 or CD8 was inferred by matching scalp TCRbeta sequences against CD4 and CD8 repertoires sorted from blood. Entries here come from immuneACCESS through TCRdb and include only in-frame sequences with V and J called. Some clones fail to appear in such tables; in the studies checked, an unresolved V gene covers under half of the shortfall, and the cause of the remainder is unknown. V and J calls plus clone size are reproduced from that table; the DNA served to infer D and trimming. For this sample, under 350,000 clones are listed, none of them singletons. In total, the top ten clones hold approximately 1.2% of the sample.

Cells from mouse cutaneous lymph nodes were pooled, stained for CD4, CD8alpha, NKG2D, NKG2ACE and other markers, and then sorted on a BD Influx. Source material: CD4+ T cells sorted from a lymph node. The sequence was collected from a C3H/HeJ mouse with alopecia areata. Regarding MHC type, mice of this strain are H2-k. The chain was built from TRBV13-1 and TRBJ2-1, with 7 junctional bases fitting TRBD1. The sequenced part of the CDR3 DNA is TGTGCCAGCAGTGATGCCCCTGACAGGGAGGCT. The encoded protein is CASSDAPDREA. The full CDR3 reads CASSDAPDREAEQFF.